This T cell receptor beta chain stems from a study of T cell responses to AZD1222 COVID-19 vaccine. The study, taken as a whole, reports: Two AZD1222 administrations were followed by greater Spike-specific TCR breadth and depth. Seropositivity was recorded at baseline in only a handful of AZD1222 recipients. Females outnumbered males among donors, who were mostly white British; clonal diversity was possibly underestimated. Repertoire samples came only from after the peak T cell response.

Germline loops: CDR1 SGHKS, CDR2 YYEKEE (reference sequence). This CDR3 region has 15 residues. Between the trimmed V and J ends, which lost 4 bases and 2 bases, there was a span of 13 bases. The assay was immunoSEQ multiplex PCR, and TCRdb's table has in-frame clones only and misses some. In the table there are roughly 160,000 clones, approximately 90% of which are singletons. Concerning this clone itself: The antigen remains undetermined.

The material sequenced was peripheral blood, taken on day 0 of AZD1222 vaccination. The chain recombines TRBV5-5 with TRBJ1-5, with D tentatively TRBD1 (6 bases). The TCR comes from an adult in good health. The CDR3 loop reads CASSIQGLGNQPQHF. CDR3 nucleotides: TGTGCCAGCAGCATACAGGGCCTGGGCAATCAGCCCCAGCATTTT. The whole variable domain, remainder taken from reference TRBV5-5 and TRBJ1-5, is DAGVTQSPTHLIKTRGQQVTLRCSPISGHKSVSWYQQVLGQGPQFIFQYYEKEERGRGNFPDRFSARQFPNYSSELNVNALLLGDSALYLCASSIQGLGNQPQHFGDGTRLSIL.